Presented here are 26 T cell receptor beta chains from one specimen sequenced in a study of beta chain features in type 1 diabetes. Expressed TCRB transcripts were sequenced, since all the RNA that had been isolated was reverse transcribed. The method was immunoSEQ multiplex PCR; TCRdb's version includes in-frame clones alone and lacks a portion of them. The sample consists of about 360,000 clones, 10% to 15% of them appearing once. Material for sequencing was naive CD4+ T cells from blood. These receptors were taken from a young man in good health.

This chain connects TRBV6-5 to TRBJ2-7; D possibly corresponds to TRBD1 (5 bases). Germline CDR1 MNHEY, CDR2 SVGAGI. The V gene lost 2 bases and the J gene lost 7 bases, with 18 bases spanning the gap. This CDR3 is built from 15 residues. Here the CDR3 DNA reads TGTGCCAGCAGTTACCTACCAGGGATAGGAAGGGAGCAGTACTTC. Its protein is CASSYLPGIGREQYF.

This clone was recorded a few times. This chain links TRBV10-3 with TRBJ2-7; a weak D match, TRBD2 (5 bases). The ends were cut back, 0 bases at V and 2 bases at J, with 5 bases in the middle. The CDR3 contains 13 residues. The germline CDR1 and CDR2 sequences are ENHRY and SYGVKD. This chain's CDR3 is CAISESGAYEQYF. The CDR3 nucleotides are TGTGCCATCAGTGAGTCGGGAGCCTACGAGCAGTACTTC.

The rearrangement links TRBV9 to TRBJ2-2; D is ambiguous. CDR3 length equals 16 residues. Germline V gene lookup returns CDR1 SGDLS and CDR2 YYNGEE. Between the trimmed V and J ends, which lost 2 bases and 1 base, there was a span of 12 bases. In nucleotides, the CDR3 is TGTGCCAGCAGCGTTGGATTCGCGGTGAACACCGGGGAGCTGTTTTTT. It is translated as CASSVGFAVNTGELFF.

There are a few counts of this clone. The chain has TRBV30 and TRBJ2-3, with TRBD2 matching 7 bases. Germline trimming cut 4 bases from V and 2 bases from J; bases unmatched to any gene: 3. CDR1 and CDR2 from the germline V gene are GTSNPN and SVGIG (reference sequence). The CDR3 sequence is 13 residues long. The CDR3: CAWTAGDTDTQYF. CDR3 DNA: TGTGCCTGGACCGCGGGGGACACAGATACGCAGTATTTT.

This sequence joins TRBV4-3 and TRBJ2-3; 10 nucleotides align to TRBD2. With 2 bases clipped from V and 3 bases from J, the junction kept 8 bases outside the gene matches. The CDR3 runs 17 residues. From germline, CDR1 is LGHNA and CDR2 YSLEER. CDR3 protein: CASSQRGQREGTDTQYF. CDR3 DNA: TGCGCCAGCAGCCAAAGAGGCCAGCGGGAGGGGACAGATACGCAGTATTTT.

This rearrangement joins TRBV6-5 to TRBJ2-7; 9 bases fit TRBD1. V trimming: 10 bases; J trimming: 4 bases; junction bases outside the gene matches: 14. The CDR3 has 15 amino acids. CDR1 and CDR2 (germline): MNHEY, SVGAGI. The CDR3 DNA follows: TGTGCCACCACGATGACGGACAGGGGAAGGTACGAGCAGTACTTC. This gives the protein CATTMTDRGRYEQYF.

The table lists this clone with a few counts. The chain joins TRBV18 to TRBJ2-5, with a possible D match to TRBD2 (5 bases). In germline, CDR1 is KGHSH, CDR2 LQKENI. The CDR3 runs 14 residues. Trimming left V 0 bases short and J 8 bases short, with 13 bases between. The CDR3 bases are TGTGCCAGCTCACCACCGTCCGGGGTAGGAACCCAGTACTTC. This sequence encodes CASSPPSGVGTQYF.

The V gene is TRBV5-1, the J gene TRBJ2-1; 11 nucleotides agree with TRBD1. CDR3 length: 16 residues. The germline V gene has CDR1 SGHRS and CDR2 YFSETQ. The V gene end was trimmed by 4 bases and the J gene end by 9 bases; junction bases not matched to a gene: 12. Here the CDR3 reads CASSPPPGTGGGEQFF. The CDR3 nucleotides are TGCGCCAGCAGCCCACCACCTGGGACAGGGGGTGGTGAGCAGTTCTTC.

The genes are TRBV19 and TRBJ2-7; TRBD1 might be the D (6 bases). CDR1 and CDR2 (germline): LNHDA, SQIVND (reference sequence). V was trimmed by 4 bases and J by 2 bases, leaving 15 bases between them. CDR3 length: 15 residues. CDR3 amino acids: CASSSQTGGTYEQYF. For the CDR3, the DNA is TGTGCCAGTAGTAGCCAGACAGGAGGTACCTACGAGCAGTACTTC.

This clone appeared a few times. Other DNA sequences in the same sample also yield this CDR3. The V call is TRBV30, the J call TRBJ2-7; 12 bases map to TRBD1. V shed 0 bases, J shed 2 bases, and the junction held 2 bases outside the gene matches. Germline assignment: CDR1 GTSNPN and CDR2 SVGIG (reference sequence). The CDR3 is made up of 15 amino acids. CDR3 coding DNA: TGTGCCTGGAGTGTAGGGACAGGGGGCCCCTACGAGCAGTACTTC. Translating gives CAWSVGTGGPYEQYF.

CDR3 amino acids: CSVERGPNTEAFF. In DNA form, the CDR3 reads TGCAGCGTTGAAAGAGGGCCGAACACTGAAGCTTTCTTT. The chain joins TRBV29-1 to TRBJ1-1, with D uncertain. The length of the CDR3 is 13 residues. Trimming took off 2 bases at V and 1 base at J, with 8 bases between the two ends. Germline lookup yields CDR1 SQVTM and CDR2 ANQGSEA.

This chain uses TRBV20-1 with TRBJ1-2, with 8 bases matching TRBD1. The CDR3 is 11 residues long. The germline CDR1 and CDR2 sequences are DFQATT and SNEGSKA (reference sequence). The CDR3 sequence: CRATGEDGYTF. CDR3 nucleotides: TGCAGGGCGACAGGGGAGGACGGCTACACCTTC.

V and J are TRBV7-9 and TRBJ2-1; 9 bases agree with TRBD1. V lost 7 bases to trimming and J lost 6 bases; unmatched junction nucleotides: 7. The CDR3 length is 14 residues. The germline V gene encodes CDR1 SEHNR and CDR2 FQNEAQ (reference sequence). CDR3 DNA sequence: TGTGCCAGCACCAAAAGGACAGGGGTCAATGAGCAGTTCTTC. Translated, it gives CASTKRTGVNEQFF.

This clone occurred a few times. The V gene is TRBV7-2, the J gene TRBJ1-6; weak D call: TRBD1 (6 bases). The CDR3 sequence is 13 residues long. Germline V gives CDR1 SGHTA, CDR2 FQGNSA. V was pared by 1 base and J by 12 bases, with 10 bases between. The CDR3 loop reads CASSLVGGVPLHF. The CDR3 DNA is TGTGCCAGCAGCTTAGTAGGGGGAGTACCCCTCCACTTT.

This chain connects TRBV5-1 to TRBJ2-7; 11 bases map to TRBD2. CDR3 size: 15 residues. Germline loops: CDR1 SGHRS, CDR2 YFSETQ. The trim removed 4 bases at V and 3 bases at J, leaving 6 bases unmatched. The CDR3 reads CASSPGLAGGYEQYF. The DNA of the CDR3 is TGCGCCAGCAGCCCGGGGCTAGCGGGGGGCTACGAGCAGTACTTC.

The V and J genes are TRBV30 and TRBJ1-2; no firm D call. With 2 bases removed from V and 6 bases from J, the gap between germline ends came to 13 bases. This CDR3 spans 13 amino acids. Germline loops: CDR1 GTSNPN, CDR2 SVGIG (reference sequence). The CDR3 DNA follows: TGTGCCTGGAGTTTGGCAGTCTTCCATGGCTACACCTTC. Encoded protein: CAWSLAVFHGYTF. The entire variable domain, with the rest obtained from reference TRBV30 and TRBJ1-2, is as follows: SQTIHQWPATLVQPVGSPLSLECTVEGTSNPNLYWYRQAAGRGLQLLFYSVGIGQISSEVPQNLSASRPQDRQFILSSKKLLLSDSGFYLCAWSLAVFHGYTFGSGTRLTVV.

The chain carries TRBV9 and TRBJ2-3; D possibly corresponds to TRBD2 (6 bases). V lost 4 bases, J lost 1 base, and 10 bases lay in between. This CDR3 has 14 amino acids. The V gene's germline CDR1 is SGDLS and CDR2 YYNGEE. The CDR3 protein is CASSPGTRTDTQYF. The CDR3 DNA follows: TGTGCCAGCAGCCCCGGGACTCGCACAGATACGCAGTATTTT.

This clone has a handful of counts. The chain links TRBV30 to TRBJ1-5; D may be TRBD1 (5 bases). V dropped 2 bases and J dropped 5 bases, with 10 bases sitting between them. Germline V gene sequence: CDR1 GTSNPN, CDR2 SVGIG (reference sequence). The CDR3 length is 13 residues. The CDR3 DNA sequence: TGTGCCTGGAGTACCCAGACAGATCAGCCCCAGCATTTT. Protein sequence: CAWSTQTDQPQHF.

The rearrangement links TRBV11-1 to TRBJ2-5; 7 bases map to TRBD2. CDR1 is SGHAT, CDR2 FQDESV, per germline (reference sequence). This CDR3 region has 16 residues. Trimming at V came to 2 bases and at J to 5 bases, leaving 11 bases not matched to a gene. As DNA, the CDR3 is TGTGCCAGCAGCTTACTGGCGGGAGAGGCGCGGGAGACCCAGTACTTC. This translates into CASSLLAGEARETQYF.

The rearrangement uses TRBV6-5 and TRBJ2-7, with 9 bases matching TRBD1. The V gene's germline CDR1 is MNHEY and CDR2 SVGAGI. The CDR3 covers 14 residues. The V gene end was trimmed by 2 bases and the J gene end by 2 bases; junction bases not matched to a gene: 1. CDR3 coding DNA: TGTGCCAGCAGTTACGACAGGGGGACCTACGAGCAGTACTTC. Its translation is CASSYDRGTYEQYF.

This clone showed up just a few times. This chain links TRBV7-2 with TRBJ2-1; no clear D. Germline CDR1 and CDR2: SGHTA and FQGNSA. V was cut by 1 base and J by 7 bases, with 8 bases left in between. The CDR3 spans 13 residues. CDR3 in DNA: TGTGCCAGCAGCTTAGTAAGAGAGAATGAGCAGTTCTTC. The encoded protein is CASSLVRENEQFF.

This clone has only a few counts. This chain links TRBV4-3 with TRBJ2-7, with 8 bases identical to TRBD2. V lost 4 bases to trimming and J lost 7 bases; unmatched junction nucleotides: 6. The V gene's germline CDR1 is LGHNA and CDR2 YSLEER. The CDR3 totals 13 residues. The CDR3 nucleotides read TGCGCCAGCAGCCCCGGAGCGGGAGTTGAGCAGTACTTC. This translates into CASSPGAGVEQYF.

This clone has more than one count but fewer than ten. This chain joins TRBV28 and TRBJ2-7; TRBD2 matches at 10 bases. V gave up 6 bases and J gave up 1 base; unmatched junction bases: 6. This CDR3 is 15 amino acids long. Germline CDR1 is MDHEN and CDR2 is SYDVKM. In nucleotides, the CDR3 is TGTGCCAGCAGCATAACTAGCGGGGTTTCCTACGAGCAGTACTTC. Translating gives CASSITSGVSYEQYF. Full variable domain (remainder filled in from reference TRBV28 and TRBJ2-7): DVKVTQSSRYLVKRTGEKVFLECVQDMDHENMFWYRQDPGLGLRLIYFSYDVKMKEKGDIPEGYSVSREKKERFSLILESASTNQTSMYLCASSITSGVSYEQYFGPGTRLTVT.

This sequence joins TRBV4-1 and TRBJ2-7, with 11 bases aligning to TRBD2. Trimming removed 0 bases from V and 3 bases from J; junction bases left unmatched: 4. This CDR3 is built from 16 residues. Germline V gene lookup returns CDR1 MGHRA and CDR2 YSYEKL. The DNA for the CDR3 is TGCGCCAGCAGCCAAGAGGGGACTAGCGGTCGCTACGAGCAGTACTTC. Translation: CASSQEGTSGRYEQYF.

The J gene is TRBJ1-5, the V gene TRBV6-5; D uncertain. The CDR3 covers 14 residues. Trimming cost V 2 bases and J 2 bases, with 7 bases left between them. Germline values: CDR1 MNHEY, CDR2 SVGAGI. CDR3 protein: CASSYREGNQPQHF. The CDR3 nucleotides read TGTGCCAGCAGTTACAGGGAGGGCAATCAGCCCCAGCATTTT.

This clone occurred a few times. The gene calls are TRBV6-1 and TRBJ1-6; tentatively, D is TRBD1 (5 bases). The ends were cut back, 3 bases at V and 8 bases at J, with 8 bases in the middle. The germline V gene has CDR1 MNHNS and CDR2 SASEGT. The CDR3 is made up of 13 amino acids. The CDR3 loop reads CASSDRVDSPLHF. Here the CDR3 DNA reads TGTGCCAGCAGTGACAGGGTTGATTCACCCCTCCACTTT.